This TCR beta chain appears in the sequencing data of a study of human T cells and chemical hapten exposure. TCRdb re-analysed the RACE reads in MiXCR, keeping a single row per CDR3 protein. This table holds tens of thousands of distinct CDR3 sequences, about a tenth found once. Described time point: pre-sensitization, week 0. Treatment described: therapeutic diphenylcyclopropenone sensitization with weekly scalp DPC. It was unfractionated whole blood from which total RNA was extracted. Staff drew blood before applying each patch test. This clonotype has a handful of counts. Deletions cut 4 bases from V and 1 base from J, with 12 bases between. Germline V CDR1 and CDR2: SGHRS, YFSETQ. There are 15 residues in the CDR3.

V usage is TRBV5-1 and J usage is TRBJ2-1; TRBD2 is a possible D gene (7 bases). The source was whole blood, collected in connection with sensitization to the hapten diphenylcyclopropenone (DPC). The TCR originated in a man in his forties or fifties with alopecia areata. Some clones in this sample may be carry-over from other donors' samples. The CDR3 DNA reads as TGCGCCAGCAGCGGGGGGGCGGGGTCCTACAATGAGCAGTTCTTC. Amino acids: CASSGGAGSYNEQFF.